These T cell receptor beta chains were read from a single sample in a study of technical replicates of blood from several donors. TCRdb keeps only in-frame clones here, not all; method: immunoSEQ multiplex PCR. The sample lists about 66,000 clones, approximately 88% seen once, with about 4.7% in the top ten. What was sequenced was PBMCs. These receptors were obtained from a human donor in good health. Some clones in this sample may be carry-over from other donors' samples. CDR3s leave out the opening cysteine and the closing phenylalanine or tryptophan. The order of the fields is J gene, D gene, clone size, V gene, CDR3 protein. A D gene is named only where the DNA matches it firmly. Rows may omit the clone size; those that give it use once, few, many or a size class.

j_gene: TRBJ2-5; d_gene: .; abundance: .; v_gene: TRBV21-1; CDR3aa: ASSLRGQGAGETQY
j_gene: TRBJ2-3; d_gene: .; abundance: .; v_gene: TRBV7-2; CDR3aa: ASSLAGTASTDTQY
j_gene: TRBJ1-2; d_gene: TRBD1; abundance: few; v_gene: TRBV18; CDR3aa: ASSLDRGGYGYT
j_gene: TRBJ2-7; d_gene: .; abundance: medium-sized; v_gene: TRBV11-2; CDR3aa: ASSFRDISYEQY
j_gene: TRBJ1-1; d_gene: TRBD1; abundance: .; v_gene: TRBV7-9; CDR3aa: ASSLGTGEGEAF
j_gene: TRBJ1-2; d_gene: TRBD1; abundance: .; v_gene: TRBV18; CDR3aa: ASSPTGQGALGYT
j_gene: TRBJ2-2; d_gene: .; abundance: .; v_gene: TRBV5-1; CDR3aa: ASKLTYSAGELF
j_gene: TRBJ2-5; d_gene: .; abundance: .; v_gene: TRBV29-1; CDR3aa: SVEGTEFGTQY
j_gene: TRBJ2-5; d_gene: .; abundance: .; v_gene: TRBV28; CDR3aa: ASRGDPGQETQY
j_gene: TRBJ2-7; d_gene: .; abundance: once; v_gene: TRBV18; CDR3aa: ASSPGSSGYEQY
j_gene: TRBJ1-5; d_gene: .; abundance: few; v_gene: TRBV6-6; CDR3aa: ASSYSPGNNQPQH
j_gene: TRBJ1-1; d_gene: .; abundance: .; v_gene: TRBV6-6; CDR3aa: ASSYTGNTEAF
j_gene: TRBJ1-2; d_gene: .; abundance: .; v_gene: TRBV6-6; CDR3aa: ASSYLPQAEGGYT
j_gene: TRBJ1-4; d_gene: TRBD1; abundance: .; v_gene: TRBV15; CDR3aa: ATSRATGALNEKLF
j_gene: TRBJ1-2; d_gene: TRBD1; abundance: once; v_gene: TRBV4-3; CDR3aa: ASSQNRGRLNGYT
j_gene: TRBJ2-2; d_gene: .; abundance: .; v_gene: TRBV15; CDR3aa: ATSVVGGRTGELF
j_gene: TRBJ2-7; d_gene: TRBD2; abundance: .; v_gene: TRBV5-1; CDR3aa: ASSSRLAGGSYEQY
j_gene: TRBJ1-4; d_gene: .; abundance: .; v_gene: TRBV5-4; CDR3aa: ASSSSATNEKLF
j_gene: TRBJ2-5; d_gene: .; abundance: .; v_gene: TRBV5-1; CDR3aa: ASRDSTSQETQY
j_gene: TRBJ1-1; d_gene: .; abundance: .; v_gene: TRBV6-6; CDR3aa: ASNKQRGGTEAF
j_gene: TRBJ2-4; d_gene: .; abundance: .; v_gene: TRBV25-1; CDR3aa: ASSEGGAKNIQY
j_gene: TRBJ2-7; d_gene: TRBD1; abundance: .; v_gene: TRBV7-9; CDR3aa: ASDAGTGVSYEQY